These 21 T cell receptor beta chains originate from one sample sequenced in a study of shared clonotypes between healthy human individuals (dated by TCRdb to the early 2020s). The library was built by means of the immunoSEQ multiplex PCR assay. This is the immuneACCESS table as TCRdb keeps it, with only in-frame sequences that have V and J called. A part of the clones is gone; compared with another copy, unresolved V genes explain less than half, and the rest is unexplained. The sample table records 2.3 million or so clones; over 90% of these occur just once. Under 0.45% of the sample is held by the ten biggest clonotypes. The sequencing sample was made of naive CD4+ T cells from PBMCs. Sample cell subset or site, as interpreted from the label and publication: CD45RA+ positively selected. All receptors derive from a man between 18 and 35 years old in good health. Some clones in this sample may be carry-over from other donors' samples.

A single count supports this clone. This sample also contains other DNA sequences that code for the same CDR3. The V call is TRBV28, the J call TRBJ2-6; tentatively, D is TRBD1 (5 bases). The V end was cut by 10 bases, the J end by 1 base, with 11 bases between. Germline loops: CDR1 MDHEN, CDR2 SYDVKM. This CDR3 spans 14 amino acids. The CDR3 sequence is CATSRGSGANVLTF. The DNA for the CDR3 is TGTGCCACCTCTAGGGGTTCTGGGGCCAACGTCCTGACTTTC.

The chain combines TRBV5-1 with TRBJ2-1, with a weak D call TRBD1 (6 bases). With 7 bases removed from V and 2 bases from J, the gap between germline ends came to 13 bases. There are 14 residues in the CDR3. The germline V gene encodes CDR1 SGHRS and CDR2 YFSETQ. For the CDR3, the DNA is TGCGCCAGCCGTGGGGACACTACCTACAATGAGCAGTTCTTC. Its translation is CASRGDTTYNEQFF.

The DNA for the CDR3 is TGTGCCAGCAGCAGAGAGCCAGCAACTAATGAAAAACTGTTTTTT. Translation: CASSREPATNEKLFF. This chain connects TRBV7-2 to TRBJ1-4; D not certain. The germline V and J ends were trimmed by 5 bases and 0 bases, with 10 bases remaining between them. Per germline, CDR1 SGHTA and CDR2 FQGNSA. This CDR3 region has 15 residues. Drawing the rest from reference TRBV7-2 and TRBJ1-4, the complete variable domain is GAGVSQSPSNKVTEKGKDVELRCDPISGHTALYWYRQSLGQGLEFLIYFQGNSAPDKSGLPSDRFSAERTGGSVSTLTIQRTQQEDSAVYLCASSREPATNEKLFFGSGTQLSVL.

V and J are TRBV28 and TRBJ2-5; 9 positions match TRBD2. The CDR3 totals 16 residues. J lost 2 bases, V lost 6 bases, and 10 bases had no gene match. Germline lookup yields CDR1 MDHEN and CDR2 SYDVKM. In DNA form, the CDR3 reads TGTGCCAGCAGCCCTGCGGGGGGGAGGGGACAAGAGACCCAGTACTTC. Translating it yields CASSPAGGRGQETQYF.

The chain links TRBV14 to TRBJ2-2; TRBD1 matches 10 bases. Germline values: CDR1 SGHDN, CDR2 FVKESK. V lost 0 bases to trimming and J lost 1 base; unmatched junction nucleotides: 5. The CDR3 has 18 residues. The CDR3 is CASSQDGGTGVNTGELFF. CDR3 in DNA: TGTGCCAGCAGCCAAGATGGAGGGACAGGGGTGAACACCGGGGAGCTGTTTTTT.

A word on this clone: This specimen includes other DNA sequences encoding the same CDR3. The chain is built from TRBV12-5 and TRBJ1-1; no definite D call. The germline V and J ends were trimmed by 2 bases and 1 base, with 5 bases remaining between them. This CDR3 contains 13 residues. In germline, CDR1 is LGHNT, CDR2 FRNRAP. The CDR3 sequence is CASGLKGNTEAFF. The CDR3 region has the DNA TGTGCTAGTGGTTTGAAAGGGAACACTGAAGCTTTCTTT.

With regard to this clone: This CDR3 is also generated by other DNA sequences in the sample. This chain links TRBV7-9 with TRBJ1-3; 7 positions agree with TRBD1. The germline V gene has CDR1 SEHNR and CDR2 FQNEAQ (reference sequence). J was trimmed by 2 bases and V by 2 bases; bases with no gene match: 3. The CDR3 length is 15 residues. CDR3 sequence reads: CASSLSGQAGNTIYF. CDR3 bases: TGTGCCAGCAGCTTATCCGGACAGGCTGGAAACACCATATATTTT. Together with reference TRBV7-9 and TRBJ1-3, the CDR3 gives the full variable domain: DTGVSQNPRHKITKRGQNVTFRCDPISEHNRLYWYRQTLGQGPEFLTYFQNEAQLEKSRLLSDRFSAERPKGSFSTLEIQRTEQGDSAMYLCASSLSGQAGNTIYFGEGSWLTVV.

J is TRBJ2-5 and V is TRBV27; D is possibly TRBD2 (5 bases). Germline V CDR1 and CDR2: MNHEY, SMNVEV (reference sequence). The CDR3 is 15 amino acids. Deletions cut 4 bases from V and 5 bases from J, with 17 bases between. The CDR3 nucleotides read TGTGCCAGCAGTTCCCTTGAGGGTCCGATGGAGACCCAGTACTTC. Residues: CASSSLEGPMETQYF.

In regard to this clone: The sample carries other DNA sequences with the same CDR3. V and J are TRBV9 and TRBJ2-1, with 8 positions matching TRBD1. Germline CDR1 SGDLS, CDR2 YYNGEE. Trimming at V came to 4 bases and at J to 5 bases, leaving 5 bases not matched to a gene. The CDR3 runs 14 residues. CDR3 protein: CASSPGQGNNEQFF. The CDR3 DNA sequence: TGTGCCAGCAGCCCCGGACAGGGAAACAATGAGCAGTTCTTC.

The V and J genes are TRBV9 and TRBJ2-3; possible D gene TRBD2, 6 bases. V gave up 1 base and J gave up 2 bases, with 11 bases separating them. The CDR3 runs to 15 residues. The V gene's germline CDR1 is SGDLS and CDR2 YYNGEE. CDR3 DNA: TGTGCCAGCAGCGTAATGGGAGGACTCACAGATACGCAGTATTTT. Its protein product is CASSVMGGLTDTQYF.

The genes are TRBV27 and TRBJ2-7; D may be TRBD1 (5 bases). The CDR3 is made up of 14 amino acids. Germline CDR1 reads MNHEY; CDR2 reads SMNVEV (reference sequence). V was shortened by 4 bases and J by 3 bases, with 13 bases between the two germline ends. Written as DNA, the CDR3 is TGTGCCAGCAGTTCATCGGCAGGGATCTACGAGCAGTACTTC. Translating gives CASSSSAGIYEQYF.

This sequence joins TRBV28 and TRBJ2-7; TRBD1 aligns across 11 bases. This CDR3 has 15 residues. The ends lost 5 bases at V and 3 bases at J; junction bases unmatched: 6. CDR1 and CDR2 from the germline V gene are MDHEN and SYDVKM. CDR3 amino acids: CASSPSGQGDYEQYF. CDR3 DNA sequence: TGTGCCAGCAGTCCGTCGGGACAGGGGGACTACGAGCAGTACTTC.

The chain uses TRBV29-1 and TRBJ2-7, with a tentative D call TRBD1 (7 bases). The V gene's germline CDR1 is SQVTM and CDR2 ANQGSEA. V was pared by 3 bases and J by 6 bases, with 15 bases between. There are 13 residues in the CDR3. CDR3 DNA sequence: TGCAGCGTTGAGCGGGACAGTGGGGCCGAGCAGTACTTC. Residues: CSVERDSGAEQYF.

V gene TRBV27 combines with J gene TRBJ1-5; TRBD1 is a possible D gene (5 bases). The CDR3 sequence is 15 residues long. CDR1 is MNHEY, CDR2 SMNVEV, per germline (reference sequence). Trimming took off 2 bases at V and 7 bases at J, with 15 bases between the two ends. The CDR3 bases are TGTGCCAGCAGTTTAAAGGGACCTGGCTACCAGCCCCAGCATTTT. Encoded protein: CASSLKGPGYQPQHF.

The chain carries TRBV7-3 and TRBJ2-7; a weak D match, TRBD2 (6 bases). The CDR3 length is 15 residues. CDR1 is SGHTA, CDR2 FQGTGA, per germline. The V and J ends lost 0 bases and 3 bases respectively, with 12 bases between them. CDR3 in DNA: TGTGCCAGCAGCTTAACGGGGGGAGAGTACTACGAGCAGTACTTC. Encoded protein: CASSLTGGEYYEQYF.

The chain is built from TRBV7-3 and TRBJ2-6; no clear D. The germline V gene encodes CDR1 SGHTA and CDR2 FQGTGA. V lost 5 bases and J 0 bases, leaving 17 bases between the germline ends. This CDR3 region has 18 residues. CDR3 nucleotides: TGTGCCAGCAGCCCGCAAGTAGACTTCAGCTCTGGGGCCAACGTCCTGACTTTC. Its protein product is CASSPQVDFSSGANVLTF.

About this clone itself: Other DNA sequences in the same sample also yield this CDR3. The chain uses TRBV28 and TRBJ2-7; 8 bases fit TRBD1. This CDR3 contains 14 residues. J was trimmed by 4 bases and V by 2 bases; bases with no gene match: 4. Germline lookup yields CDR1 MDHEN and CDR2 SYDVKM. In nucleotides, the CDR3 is TGTGCCAGCAGTTTAGAGCAGGGGGCATACGAGCAGTACTTC. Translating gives CASSLEQGAYEQYF.

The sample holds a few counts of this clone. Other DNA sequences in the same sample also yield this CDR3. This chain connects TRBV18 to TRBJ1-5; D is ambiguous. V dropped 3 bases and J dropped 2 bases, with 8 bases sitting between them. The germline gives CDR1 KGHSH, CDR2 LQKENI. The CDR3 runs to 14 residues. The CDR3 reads CASSPRQGNQPQHF. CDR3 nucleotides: TGTGCCAGCTCACCGCGGCAGGGCAATCAGCCCCAGCATTTT.

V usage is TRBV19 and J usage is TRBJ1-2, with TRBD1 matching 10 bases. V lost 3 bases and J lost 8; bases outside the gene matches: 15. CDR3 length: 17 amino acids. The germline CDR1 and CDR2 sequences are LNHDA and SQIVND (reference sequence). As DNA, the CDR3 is TGTGCCAGTAGTATGTTCCGATCGGGACAGGGGCTTAGGGGCTACACCTTC. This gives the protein CASSMFRSGQGLRGYTF.

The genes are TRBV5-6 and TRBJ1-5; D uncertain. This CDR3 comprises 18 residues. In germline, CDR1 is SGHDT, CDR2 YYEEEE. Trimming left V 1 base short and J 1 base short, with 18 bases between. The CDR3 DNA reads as TGTGCCAGCAGCTTGTTCGCCCGGGGAGGGCGAAGCAATCAGCCCCAGCATTTT. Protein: CASSLFARGGRSNQPQHF.

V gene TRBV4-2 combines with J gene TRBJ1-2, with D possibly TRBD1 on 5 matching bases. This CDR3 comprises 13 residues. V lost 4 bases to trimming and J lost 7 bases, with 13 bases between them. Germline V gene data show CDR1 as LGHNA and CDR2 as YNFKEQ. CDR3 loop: CASSLAREVGYTF. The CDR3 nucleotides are TGTGCCAGCAGCCTAGCCAGGGAAGTTGGCTACACCTTC.